The following is a TCR beta chain sequence with its context. What it binds is unknown. Vbeta (60) and Jbeta (13) primers were used in the PCR. Libraries were prepared by immunoSEQ multiplex PCR; TCRdb keeps only in-frame clonotypes and omits some of them. Of roughly 180,000 clones in the sample, around 74% are singletons; the top ten hold 2.9%. The CDR3 is 12 amino acids. Germline V gene data show CDR1 as GTSNPN and CDR2 as SVGIG (reference sequence). V was clipped by 7 bases and J by 1 base, with 8 bases between them. The sample belongs to a study of cytomegalovirus exposure and HLA in healthy donors. Study in general: HLA-typed donors contributed 80 million or so unique TCRs, which were held in an early data release. Overall study findings and caveats: Three chains linked to CMV were shown in vitro to be specific for CMV antigens.

The sequencing sample was made of PBMCs. The clonotype originates from a male donor in good health and CMV-seronegative. The V and J genes are TRBV30 and TRBJ1-5; weak D call: TRBD1 (5 bases). The CDR3 sequence: CASSGSNQPQHF. Here the CDR3 DNA reads TGTGCCTCATCAGGGAGCAATCAGCCCCAGCATTTT.